What follows is one TCR beta chain and its context. Its antigen is as yet unknown. Sequencing of cultured CD4+ T cell DNA used the Oncomine TCR Beta short-read assay. A single record per CDR3 protein comes from TCRdb applying MiXCR to the PCR reads. Found here are about 20,000 distinct CDR3 sequences, roughly three fifths of them singletons; the top ten hold 9%. Germline CDR1 is SNHLY and CDR2 is FYNNEI. This CDR3 contains 14 residues. V was cut by 4 bases and J by 5 bases, with 13 bases left in between. This specimen belongs to a study of vaccination and CD4 T cells after COVID-19. Treatment defined: roughly 10-day PBMC culture with coronavirus spike peptide pools or control peptides (ViraFEST assay).

This TCR came from a human donor who had recovered from COVID-19. This rearrangement joins TRBV2 to TRBJ2-3; D could derive from TRBD1 or TRBD2 (5 bases each). Sequences were obtained from CD4+ T cells from blood, cultured in vitro. The CDR3 coding sequence is TGTGCCAGCAGTGCGGGACGCCCAGGAGATACGCAGTATTTT. It specifies CASSAGRPGDTQYF.